This T cell receptor beta chain was documented in a study of cytomegalovirus exposure and HLA in healthy donors. Study-level results: For TCR beta chains, V- and J-gene trimming was later linked to a missense DCLRE1C variant. In vitro experiments confirmed that three CMV-associated chains were specific for CMV antigens.

The PCR contained 60 Vbeta and 13 Jbeta primers. The protocol was immunoSEQ multiplex PCR, while the TCRdb copy is restricted to in-frame clones and leaves out a portion. This sample's table reports about 74,000 clones. Comment on this clone: Its antigen is not known.

CDR3 length equals 15 residues. Trimming cost V 8 bases and J 2 bases; bases outside gene matches: 8. Germline V gene lookup returns CDR1 SNHLY and CDR2 FYNNEI. This receptor was obtained from a female donor in good health and CMV-seropositive. Source material: PBMCs. V gene TRBV2 combines with J gene TRBJ2-3; 9 bases are a match to TRBD2. The CDR3 loop is CASLPGLADTDTQYF. The CDR3 nucleotides read TGTGCCAGCCTACCGGGACTAGCAGACACAGATACGCAGTATTTT.